The 9 T cell receptor beta chains given below trace back to one sample, sequenced in a study of tumor and adjacent non-tumor tissue in lung cancer. The template was RNA from unsorted bulk tissue. Three rounds of nested PCR, following a modified ARM-PCR protocol, produced the TCRbeta library. TCRdb fed the multiplex PCR reads into MiXCR, producing one record per CDR3 protein. The sample lists 120,000 or so distinct CDR3 sequences; under 90% were seen once. Sequencing input: lung tumor tissue. These receptors all come from a man in his sixties or seventies with non-small cell lung cancer.

As regards this clonotype: The junction departs from germline at one end; a sequencing error may be responsible. The rearrangement uses TRBV5-1 and TRBJ1-1, with 8 nucleotides matching TRBD1. In germline, CDR1 is SGHRS, CDR2 YFSETQ. The CDR3 runs to 16 residues. The CDR3 coding sequence is TGCGCCAGCAGCTTGGGAACCGGGACAGGATACACTGAAGTTTTCTTT. Translating it yields CASSLGTGTGYTEVFF.

V is TRBV11-2 and J is TRBJ2-3; D may be TRBD2 (6 bases). The CDR3 is 20 residues long. Germline V gives CDR1 SGHAT, CDR2 FQNNGV. The germline V and J ends were trimmed by 1 base and 2 bases, with 25 bases remaining between them. The CDR3 is CASSLVSRLAWGANTDTQYF. The CDR3 coding sequence is TGTGCCAGCAGCTTAGTATCGCGCCTAGCGTGGGGAGCTAACACAGATACGCAGTATTTT.

The chain joins TRBV4-2 to TRBJ2-7; 8 nucleotides line up with TRBD1. The J call may be incorrect, as the DNA end agrees better with TRBJ2-1. The germline gives CDR1 LGHNA, CDR2 YNFKEQ. The CDR3 consists of 14 residues. The DNA of the CDR3 is TGTGCCAGTAACCAAGGACAGGGTCTCTACGAGCAGTTCTTC. This gives the protein CASNQGQGLYEQFF.

The V and J genes are TRBV29-1 and TRBJ1-1; D is unresolved. This CDR3 has 14 residues. Germline V CDR1 and CDR2: SQVTM, ANQGSEA. V lost 2 bases and J 4 bases, leaving 14 bases between the germline ends. The CDR3 protein is CSVEQWATGTEAFF. CDR3 bases: TGCAGCGTTGAACAGTGGGCTACTGGCACTGAAGCTTTCTTT.

As for this clonotype: One junction end does not reproduce the germline sequence, and a read error may be involved. V usage is TRBV11-2 and J usage is TRBJ2-2; a weak D match, TRBD1 (6 bases). Germline assignment: CDR1 SGHAT and CDR2 FQNNGV. CDR3 length equals 15 residues. CDR3 region: CASSIHVGANGELLF. The CDR3 DNA follows: TGTGCCAGCAGCATACACGTGGGGGCTAACGGGGAGCTGCTTTTT.

Concerning this clonotype: The junction does not match germline at one end; this may be a read error. DNA for the CDR3: TGTCCCAGCACTAGGACAGTCTCAGGTGAAAAACTGTTTTTT. Translation gives CPSTRTVSGEKLFF. The chain couples TRBV11-3 to TRBJ1-4; D may be TRBD1 (6 bases). The CDR3 loop spans 14 amino acids. Germline CDR1 is SGHNT and CDR2 is YENEEA.

This clonotype was counted only a few times. One end of the junction varies from germline; a read error may be responsible. The chain recombines TRBV5-1 with TRBJ2-7, with D hard to call. In germline, CDR1 is SGHRS, CDR2 YFSETQ. The CDR3 extends over 14 amino acids. The CDR3 DNA reads as TGCGCCCGCAGCTTGGTGACAAGTAACTACGAGCAGTACTTC. Translation gives CARSLVTSNYEQYF.

This chain links TRBV4-2 with TRBJ2-7; perhaps TRBD2 as D (6 bases). Germline V gives CDR1 LGHNA, CDR2 YNFKEQ. Between the trimmed V and J ends, which lost 1 base and 6 bases, there was a span of 19 bases. CDR3 length: 16 amino acids. The CDR3 is CASSQGTNGSVSEQYF. CDR3 nucleotides: TGTGCCAGCAGCCAAGGCACTAACGGGAGCGTGAGCGAGCAGTACTTC.

On this clonotype itself: The germline gene is not matched at one end of the junction; a read error may be the cause. The chain employs TRBV6-1 and TRBJ2-5, with 8 bases identical to TRBD2. The CDR3 runs to 12 residues. CDR1 MNHNS and CDR2 SASEGT come from the germline V gene. This CDR3 is CARSNQRETRYF. The CDR3 coding sequence is TGTGCCAGGAGTAATCAGCGGGAGACCCGGTACTTC.